The clone carrying this T cell receptor beta chain was seen at least ten times. This specimen comes from a study of early T cells in non-severe SARS-CoV-2 infection. The CDR3 is 14 residues long. CDR1 MRHNA and CDR2 SNTAGT come from the germline V gene. V lost 4 bases to trimming and J lost 8 bases; unmatched junction nucleotides: 6. Individual cDNA molecules were tagged with unique molecular identifiers, the study reported. TCRdb analysed the 5' RACE reads with MiXCR anew, one entry per CDR3 protein. Among tens of thousands of distinct CDR3 sequences listed, less than 14% were seen once. V and J are TRBV6-4 and TRBJ1-4; 8 nucleotides line up with TRBD1. The specimen sequenced was whole blood. This sequence was found in an adult who was a healthcare worker with PCR-confirmed SARS-CoV-2 infection or an uninfected control (not recorded which). In nucleotides, the CDR3 is TGTGCCAGCAGTGCGACAGGGGAGAACGAAAAACTGTTTTTT. Protein sequence: CASSATGENEKLFF.